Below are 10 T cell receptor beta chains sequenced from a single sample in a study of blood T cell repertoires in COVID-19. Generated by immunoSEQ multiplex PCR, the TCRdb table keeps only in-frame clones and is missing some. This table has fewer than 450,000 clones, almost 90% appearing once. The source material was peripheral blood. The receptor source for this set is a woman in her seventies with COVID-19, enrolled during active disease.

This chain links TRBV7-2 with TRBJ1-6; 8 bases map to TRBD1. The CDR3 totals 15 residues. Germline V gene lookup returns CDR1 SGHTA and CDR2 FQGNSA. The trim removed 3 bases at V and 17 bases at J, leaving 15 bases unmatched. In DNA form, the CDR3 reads TGTGCCAGCAGCTTCCGGGACAGGCCTTATTCGGGGATCCACTTT. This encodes CASSFRDRPYSGIHF.

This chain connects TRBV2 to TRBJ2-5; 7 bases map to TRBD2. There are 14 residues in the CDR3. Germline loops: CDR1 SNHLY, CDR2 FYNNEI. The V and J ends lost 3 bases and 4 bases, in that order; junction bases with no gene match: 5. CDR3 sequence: CASSERAGVETQYF. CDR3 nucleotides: TGTGCCAGCAGTGAGAGGGCGGGGGTAGAGACCCAGTACTTC.

The CDR3 DNA is TGTGCCAGCAGTGAGACTAGCGGCCCAGATACGCAGTATTTT. Its protein product is CASSETSGPDTQYF. This sequence joins TRBV2 and TRBJ2-3; TRBD2 aligns across 9 bases. V shed 3 bases, J shed 4 bases, and the junction held 2 bases outside the gene matches. Germline lookup yields CDR1 SNHLY and CDR2 FYNNEI. There are 14 residues in the CDR3.

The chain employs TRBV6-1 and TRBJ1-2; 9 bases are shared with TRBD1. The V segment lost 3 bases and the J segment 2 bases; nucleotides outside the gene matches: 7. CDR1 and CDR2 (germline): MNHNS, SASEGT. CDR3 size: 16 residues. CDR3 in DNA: TGTGCCAGCAGTGATGCCAACAGGGGGCTAAACTATGGCTACACCTTC. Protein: CASSDANRGLNYGYTF.

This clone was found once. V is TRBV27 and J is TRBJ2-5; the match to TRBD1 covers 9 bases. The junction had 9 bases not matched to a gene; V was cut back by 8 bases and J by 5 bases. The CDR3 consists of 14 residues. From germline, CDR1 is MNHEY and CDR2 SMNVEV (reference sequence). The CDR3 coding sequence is TGTGCCAGCGCCGCCGGGACAGGGAGGGAGACCCAGTACTTC. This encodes CASAAGTGRETQYF.

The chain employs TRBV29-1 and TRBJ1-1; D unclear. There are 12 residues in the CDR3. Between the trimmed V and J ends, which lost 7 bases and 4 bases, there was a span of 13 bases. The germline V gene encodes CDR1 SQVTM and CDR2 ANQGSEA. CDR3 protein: CSARPEGTEAFF. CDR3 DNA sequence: TGCAGCGCCCGACCTGAGGGCACTGAAGCTTTCTTT.

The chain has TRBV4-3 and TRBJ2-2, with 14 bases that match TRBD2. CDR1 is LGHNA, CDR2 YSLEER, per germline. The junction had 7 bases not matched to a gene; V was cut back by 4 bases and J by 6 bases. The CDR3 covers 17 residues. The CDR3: CASSRQPGLAGAGELFF. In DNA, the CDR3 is TGCGCCAGCAGCCGTCAACCGGGACTAGCGGGGGCCGGGGAGCTGTTTTTT.

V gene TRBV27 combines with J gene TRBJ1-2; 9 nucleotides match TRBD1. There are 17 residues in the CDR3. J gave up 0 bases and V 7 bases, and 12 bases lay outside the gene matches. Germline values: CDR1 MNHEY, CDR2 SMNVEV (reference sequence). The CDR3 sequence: CASKPQGQGRANYGYTF. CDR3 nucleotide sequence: TGTGCCAGCAAACCACAGGGACAGGGCAGAGCTAACTATGGCTACACCTTC.

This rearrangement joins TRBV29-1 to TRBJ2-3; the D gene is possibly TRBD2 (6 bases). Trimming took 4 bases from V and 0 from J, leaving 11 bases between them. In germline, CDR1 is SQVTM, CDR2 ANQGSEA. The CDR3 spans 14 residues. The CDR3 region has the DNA TGCAGCGTTGTTGGGGGGACTAGCACAGATACGCAGTATTTT. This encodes CSVVGGTSTDTQYF.

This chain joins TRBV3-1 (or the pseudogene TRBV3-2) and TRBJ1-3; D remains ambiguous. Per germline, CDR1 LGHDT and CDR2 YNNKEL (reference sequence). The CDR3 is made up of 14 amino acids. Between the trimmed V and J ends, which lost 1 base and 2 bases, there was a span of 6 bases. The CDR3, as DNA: TGTGCCAGCAGCCAAGGAGGGACTGGAAACACCATATATTTT. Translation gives CASSQGGTGNTIYF.